Shown below are 10 T cell receptor beta chains from a single sample sequenced in a study of T cell responses to AZD1222 COVID-19 vaccine. Data came from immunoSEQ multiplex PCR; TCRdb stores just in-frame clones and leaves some out. In the table there are some 89,000 clones, over 75% of which are singletons. The source was peripheral blood, collected on day 0 of MenACWY control vaccination. These receptors were taken from an adult in good health.

In its sample, this clone was seen a few times. The V gene is TRBV27, the J gene TRBJ2-1; D not certain. There are 14 residues in the CDR3. Germline values: CDR1 MNHEY, CDR2 SMNVEV (reference sequence). V was pared by 4 bases and J by 8 bases, with 15 bases between. The CDR3 is CASSSTTIWDEQFF. In DNA, the CDR3 is TGTGCCAGCAGTTCCACAACTATTTGGGATGAGCAGTTCTTC.

The chain is built from TRBV27 and TRBJ2-1; 8 bases are shared with TRBD1. Germline values: CDR1 MNHEY, CDR2 SMNVEV (reference sequence). The V segment lost 4 bases and the J segment 4 bases; nucleotides outside the gene matches: 6. The CDR3 runs to 15 residues. As DNA, the CDR3 is TGTGCCAGCAGTTCCGGGACAGGATTATACAATGAGCAGTTCTTC. As protein: CASSSGTGLYNEQFF.

The rearrangement links TRBV7-8 to TRBJ1-5, with a weak D call TRBD1 (6 bases). V lost 3 bases to trimming and J lost 5 bases, with 8 bases between them. The CDR3 is 13 residues long. The germline gives CDR1 SGHVS, CDR2 FQNEAQ. CDR3 amino acids: CASSFQGHQPQHF. CDR3 DNA: TGTGCCAGCAGCTTCCAGGGGCATCAGCCCCAGCATTTT. Using reference TRBV7-8 and TRBJ1-5 for the parts outside the CDR3, the full variable domain is GAGVSQSPRYKVAKRGQDVALRCDPISGHVSLFWYQQALGQGPEFLTYFQNEAQLDKSGLPSDRFFAERPEGSVSTLKIQRTQQEDSAVYLCASSFQGHQPQHFGDGTRLSIL.

The chain uses TRBV5-1 and TRBJ2-3, with D hard to call. Trimming pared 1 base from V and 10 bases from J, leaving 13 bases between. This CDR3 has 13 residues. The germline V gene has CDR1 SGHRS and CDR2 YFSETQ. The CDR3 sequence is CASSLISRGAQYF. The CDR3 DNA sequence: TGCGCCAGCAGCTTGATCAGCCGAGGTGCGCAGTATTTT.

V gene TRBV19 combines with J gene TRBJ1-1; 9 nucleotides line up with TRBD1. There are 15 residues in the CDR3. V lost 2 bases to trimming and J lost 3 bases; unmatched junction nucleotides: 4. Germline V CDR1 and CDR2: LNHDA, SQIVND (reference sequence). The CDR3 loop reads CASSIYGTGYTEAFF. CDR3 in DNA: TGTGCCAGTAGTATATACGGGACAGGGTACACTGAAGCTTTCTTT.

In its sample, this clone was seen once. This sequence joins TRBV5-4 and TRBJ1-2; D is uncertain. The germline V gene encodes CDR1 SGHNT and CDR2 YYREEE (reference sequence). V shed 4 bases and J shed 8 bases, with 18 bases lying between them. The CDR3 contains 14 residues. DNA of the CDR3: TGTGCCAGCAGCCTGGAGTCGGCCCTGGAGGGCTACACCTTC. Its protein product is CASSLESALEGYTF.

The V gene is TRBV12-3 or TRBV12-4, the J gene TRBJ2-3, with TRBD1 matching over 8 bases. The CDR3 contains 12 residues. Trimming removed 6 bases from V and 9 bases from J; junction bases left unmatched: 5. CDR3 protein: CASRAGGETQYF. DNA of the CDR3: TGTGCCAGCAGGGCAGGGGGCGAAACGCAGTATTTT.

The V and J genes are TRBV18 and TRBJ1-4; possible D gene TRBD1, 5 bases. Germline CDR1 is KGHSH and CDR2 is LQKENI. CDR3 length: 17 amino acids. Between the trimmed V and J ends, which lost 3 bases and 0 bases, there was a span of 14 bases. The CDR3 DNA sequence: TGTGCCAGCTCACCCAGATTCAGGGATGCAACTAATGAAAAACTGTTTTTT. Translation: CASSPRFRDATNEKLFF.

The chain combines TRBV18 with TRBJ2-7; a weak D match, TRBD2 (5 bases). Per the germline V gene, CDR1 is KGHSH and CDR2 is LQKENI. CDR3 length: 15 residues. V lost 0 bases to trimming and J lost 2 bases, with 11 bases between them. CDR3 in DNA: TGTGCCAGCTCACCACCTGGGAGCCTCACCTACGAGCAGTACTTC. Translating gives CASSPPGSLTYEQYF.

The chain links TRBV28 to TRBJ1-1; no firm D call. Trimming cost V 3 bases and J 5 bases, with 10 bases left between them. CDR3 length: 13 amino acids. The V gene's germline CDR1 is MDHEN and CDR2 SYDVKM. The CDR3 coding sequence is TGTGCCAGCAGTTTGGAGGACCAGACTGAAGCTTTCTTT. Its translation: CASSLEDQTEAFF. The variable domain in full, completed from reference TRBV28 and TRBJ1-1, reads DVKVTQSSRYLVKRTGEKVFLECVQDMDHENMFWYRQDPGLGLRLIYFSYDVKMKEKGDIPEGYSVSREKKERFSLILESASTNQTSMYLCASSLEDQTEAFFGQGTRLTVV.